This TCR beta chain was identified in a study of blood T cell repertoires in COVID-19. Study summary: T cells, B-cell-depleted T cells, or PBMCs provided the cDNA or gDNA that served as material.

The repertoire was sequenced with immunoSEQ multiplex PCR; TCRdb's copy has only in-frame clones and lacks some. The sample lists about 240,000 clones; 86% were seen once. The sequence was obtained from a man aged 80 or over with acute or convalescent COVID-19. Sample: peripheral blood.

The CDR3 region is CASSDRLGSGSPLHF. In DNA form, the CDR3 reads TGCGCCAGCAGTGATCGTTTGGGGTCAGGGTCACCCCTCCACTTT. The J gene is TRBJ1-6, the V gene TRBV10-2; D might be TRBD1 (5 bases). Per the germline V gene, CDR1 is WSHSY and CDR2 is SAAADI. The CDR3 extends over 15 amino acids. The V end was cut by 3 bases, the J end by 10 bases, with 16 bases between.